This TCR beta chain appears in the sequencing data of a study of blood T cell repertoires in COVID-19. Study-wide context: PBMCs, B-cell-depleted T cells, or T cells were the source of the cDNA or gDNA that made up the material.

Germline V gives CDR1 LNHDA, CDR2 SQIVND (reference sequence). This CDR3 contains 14 residues. Trimming took off 5 bases at V and 4 bases at J, with 11 bases between the two ends. Repertoires were generated with immunoSEQ multiplex PCR, while TCRdb's copy carries only in-frame clones and drops some. The sample contains approximately 100,000 clones, just over 90% of which appear only once. The chain links TRBV19 to TRBJ2-2; D might be TRBD1 (5 bases). The sequence was obtained from a man in his sixties with acute or convalescent COVID-19. Sequenced material: peripheral blood. The CDR3 nucleotides read TGTGCCAGTAGTGTCCAGGGAACCACCGGGGAGCTGTTTTTT. This encodes CASSVQGTTGELFF.